This TCR beta chain was retrieved from a study of blood T cell repertoires in COVID-19. At the level of the study: The United States, Italy and Spain supplied acute and convalescent COVID-19 samples.

In the source study's methods: Nucleated cell counts were estimated from reference gene primer amplification. Generated by immunoSEQ multiplex PCR, the TCRdb table keeps only in-frame clones and is missing some. V and J calls and clone size are copied from that table; D and trimming were computed from the DNA. The sample includes approximately 280,000 clones, approximately 90% of them seen just once. V lost 3 bases, J lost 1 base, and 12 bases stayed unmatched. Germline CDR1 reads SGDLS; CDR2 reads YYNGEE. The CDR3 totals 18 residues. The gene calls are TRBV9 and TRBJ2-1, with 8 bases identical to TRBD1. The sequenced sample consisted of peripheral blood. The receptor's source is a middle-aged man with acute or convalescent COVID-19. In nucleotides, the CDR3 is TGTGCCAGCAGCGCTGACCTAGGGACAGGTAGTTCCTACAATGAGCAGTTCTTC. This codes for CASSADLGTGSSYNEQFF.